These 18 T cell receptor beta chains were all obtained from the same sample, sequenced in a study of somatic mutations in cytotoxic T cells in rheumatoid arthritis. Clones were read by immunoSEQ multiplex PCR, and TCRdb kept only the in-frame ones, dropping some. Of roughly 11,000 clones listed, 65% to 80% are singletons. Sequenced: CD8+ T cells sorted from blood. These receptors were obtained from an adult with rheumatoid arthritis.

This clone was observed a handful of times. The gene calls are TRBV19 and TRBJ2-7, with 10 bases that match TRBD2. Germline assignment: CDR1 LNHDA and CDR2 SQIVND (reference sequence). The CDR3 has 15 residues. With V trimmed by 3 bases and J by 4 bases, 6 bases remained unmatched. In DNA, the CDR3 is TGTGCCAGTAGTATTACTAGCGGGATAGGGTACGAGCAGTACTTC. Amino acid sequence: CASSITSGIGYEQYF.

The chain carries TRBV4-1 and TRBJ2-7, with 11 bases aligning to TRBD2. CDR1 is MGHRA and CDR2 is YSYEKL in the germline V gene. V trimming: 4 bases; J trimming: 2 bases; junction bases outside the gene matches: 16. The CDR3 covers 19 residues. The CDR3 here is CASSLVPGLAVGGAYEQYF. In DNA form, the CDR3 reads TGCGCCAGCAGCCTGGTCCCGGGACTAGCGGTTGGAGGGGCCTACGAGCAGTACTTC.

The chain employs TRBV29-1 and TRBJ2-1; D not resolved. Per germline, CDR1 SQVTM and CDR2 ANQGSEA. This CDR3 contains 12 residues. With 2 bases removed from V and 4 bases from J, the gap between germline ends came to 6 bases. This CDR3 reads CSVEPTYNEQFF. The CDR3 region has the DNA TGCAGCGTTGAACCGACTTACAATGAGCAGTTCTTC.

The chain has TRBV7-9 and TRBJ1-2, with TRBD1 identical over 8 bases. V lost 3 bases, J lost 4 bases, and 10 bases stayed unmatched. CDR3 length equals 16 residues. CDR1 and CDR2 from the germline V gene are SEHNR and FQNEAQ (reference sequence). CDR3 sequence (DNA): TGTGCCAGCAGCTTTCTGACAGGGGCAGCGGGCTATGGCTACACCTTC. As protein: CASSFLTGAAGYGYTF. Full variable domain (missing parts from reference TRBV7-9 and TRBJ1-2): DTGVSQNPRHKITKRGQNVTFRCDPISEHNRLYWYRQTLGQGPEFLTYFQNEAQLEKSRLLSDRFSAERPKGSFSTLEIQRTEQGDSAMYLCASSFLTGAAGYGYTFGSGTRLTVV.

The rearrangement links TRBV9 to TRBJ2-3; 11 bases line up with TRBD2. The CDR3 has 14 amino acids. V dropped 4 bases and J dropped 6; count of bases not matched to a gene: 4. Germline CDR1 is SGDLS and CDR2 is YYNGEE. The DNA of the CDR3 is TGTGCCAGCAGCCCCGGACTAGCGGGCGATACGCAGTATTTT. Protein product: CASSPGLAGDTQYF.

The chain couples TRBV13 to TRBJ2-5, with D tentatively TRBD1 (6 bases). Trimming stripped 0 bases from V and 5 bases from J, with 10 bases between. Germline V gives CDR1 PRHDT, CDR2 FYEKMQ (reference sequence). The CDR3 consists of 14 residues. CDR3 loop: CASSLGQGTETQYF. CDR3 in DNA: TGTGCCAGCAGCTTAGGACAGGGTACGGAGACCCAGTACTTC.

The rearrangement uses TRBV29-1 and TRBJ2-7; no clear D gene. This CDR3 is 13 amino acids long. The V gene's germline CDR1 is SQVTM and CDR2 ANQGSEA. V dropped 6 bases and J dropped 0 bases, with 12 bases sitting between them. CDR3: CSVTGPYSYEQYF. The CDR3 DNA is TGCAGCGTGACCGGTCCGTACTCCTACGAGCAGTACTTC.

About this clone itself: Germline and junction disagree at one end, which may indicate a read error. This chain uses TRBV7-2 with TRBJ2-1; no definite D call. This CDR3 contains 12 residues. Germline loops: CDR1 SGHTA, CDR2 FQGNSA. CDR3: CASSLDGWDGIF. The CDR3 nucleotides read TGTGCCAGCAGCTTAGATGGGTGGGATGGCATCTTC.

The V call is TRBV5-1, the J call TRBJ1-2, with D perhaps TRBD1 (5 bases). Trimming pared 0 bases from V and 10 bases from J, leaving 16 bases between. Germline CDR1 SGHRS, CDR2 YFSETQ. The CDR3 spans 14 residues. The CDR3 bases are TGCGCCAGCAGCTTGGGGGACGGACTCCTTGACTACACCTTC. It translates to CASSLGDGLLDYTF.

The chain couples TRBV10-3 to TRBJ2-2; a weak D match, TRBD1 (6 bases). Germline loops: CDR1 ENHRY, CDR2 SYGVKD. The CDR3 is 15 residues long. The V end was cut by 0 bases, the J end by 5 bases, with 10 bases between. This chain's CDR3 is CAISESLGQTGELFF. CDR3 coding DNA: TGTGCCATCAGTGAGTCCCTTGGACAGACCGGGGAGCTGTTTTTT.

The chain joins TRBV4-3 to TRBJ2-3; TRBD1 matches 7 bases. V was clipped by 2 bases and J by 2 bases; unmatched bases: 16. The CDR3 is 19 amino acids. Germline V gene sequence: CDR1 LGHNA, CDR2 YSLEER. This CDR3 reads CASSQQSPYRDSFTDTQYF. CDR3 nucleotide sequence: TGCGCCAGCAGCCAACAGAGCCCATACCGGGACAGCTTCACAGATACGCAGTATTTT.

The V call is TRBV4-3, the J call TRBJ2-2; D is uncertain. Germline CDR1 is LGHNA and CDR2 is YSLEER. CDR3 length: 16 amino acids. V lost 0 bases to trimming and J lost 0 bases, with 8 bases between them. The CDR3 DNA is TGCGCCAGCAGCCAAGATTCAACAGCGAACACCGGGGAGCTGTTTTTT. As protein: CASSQDSTANTGELFF.

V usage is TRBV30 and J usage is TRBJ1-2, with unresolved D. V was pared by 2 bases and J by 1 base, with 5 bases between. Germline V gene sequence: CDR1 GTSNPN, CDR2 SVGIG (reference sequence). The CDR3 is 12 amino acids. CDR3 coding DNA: TGTGCCTGGAGTACGGATAACTATGGCTACACCTTC. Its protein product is CAWSTDNYGYTF.

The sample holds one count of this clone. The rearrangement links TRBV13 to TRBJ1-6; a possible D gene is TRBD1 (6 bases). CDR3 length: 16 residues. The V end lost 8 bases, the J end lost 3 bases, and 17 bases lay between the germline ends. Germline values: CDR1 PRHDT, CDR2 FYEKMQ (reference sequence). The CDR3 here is CASGGLGGDYNSPLHF. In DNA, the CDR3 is TGTGCCAGCGGGGGCTTGGGAGGCGACTATAATTCACCCCTCCACTTT.

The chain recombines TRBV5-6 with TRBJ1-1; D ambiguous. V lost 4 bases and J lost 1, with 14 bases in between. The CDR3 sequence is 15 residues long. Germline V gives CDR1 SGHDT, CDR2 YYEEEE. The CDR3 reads CASSGGEAGNTEAFF. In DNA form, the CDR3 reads TGTGCCAGCAGCGGCGGGGAAGCCGGGAACACTGAAGCTTTCTTT.

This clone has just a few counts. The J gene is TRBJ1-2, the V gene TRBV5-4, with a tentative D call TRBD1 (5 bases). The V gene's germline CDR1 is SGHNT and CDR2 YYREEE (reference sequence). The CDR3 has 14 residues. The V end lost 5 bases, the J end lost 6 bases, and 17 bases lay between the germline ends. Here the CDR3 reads CASRAGGDVNGYTF. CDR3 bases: TGTGCCAGCAGAGCGGGAGGGGATGTGAATGGCTACACCTTC.

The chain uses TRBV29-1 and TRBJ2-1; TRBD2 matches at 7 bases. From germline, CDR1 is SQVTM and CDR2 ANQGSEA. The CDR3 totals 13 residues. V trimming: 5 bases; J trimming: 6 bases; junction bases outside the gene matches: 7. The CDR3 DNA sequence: TGCAGCGTTCCGGGACTAAAGATCAATGAGCAGTTCTTC. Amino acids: CSVPGLKINEQFF.

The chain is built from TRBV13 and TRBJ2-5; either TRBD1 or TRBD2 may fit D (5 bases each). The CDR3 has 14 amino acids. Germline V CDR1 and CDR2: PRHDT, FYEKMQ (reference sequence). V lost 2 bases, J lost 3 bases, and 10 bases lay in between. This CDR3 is CASSLKGSKETQYF. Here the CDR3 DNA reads TGTGCCAGCAGCTTAAAGGGGAGCAAAGAGACCCAGTACTTC.